The sequence of this TCR beta chain was determined in a study of cytomegalovirus exposure and HLA in healthy donors. The donors were members of the roughly 120-subject validation cohort (separate from the roughly 670-subject first cohort). This clone has a handful of counts. V was shortened by 5 bases and J by 1 base, with 18 bases between the two germline ends. The CDR3 has 16 amino acids. Germline CDR1 and CDR2: SGHNT and YYREEE (reference sequence). Data came from immunoSEQ multiplex PCR; TCRdb stores just in-frame clones and leaves some out. The table includes about 140,000 clones, approximately 82% detected once.

This chain links TRBV5-4 with TRBJ1-1, with a possible D match to TRBD1 (5 bases). Sequencing used PBMCs. This clonotype was sampled from a man younger than 45 in good health and CMV-seropositive. The CDR3 reads CASRRTAGTGNTEAFF. DNA of the CDR3: TGTGCCAGCAGACGGACGGCGGGGACGGGGAACACTGAAGCTTTCTTT. Based on the CDR3 plus reference TRBV5-4 and TRBJ1-1, the full variable domain is ETGVTQSPTHLIKTRGQQVTLRCSSQSGHNTVSWYQQALGQGPQFIFQYYREEENGRGNFPPRFSGLQFPNYSSELNVNALELDDSALYLCASRRTAGTGNTEAFFGQGTRLTVV.